Listed below are T cell receptor beta chains from one sample, sequenced in a study of regulatory T cells in long-lasting Graves disease. TCRdb re-analysed the multiplex PCR reads in MiXCR, keeping a single row per CDR3 protein. The sample consists of around 420,000 distinct CDR3 sequences, around 16% of them appearing once. These data were also reused for a study on T cells in Graves' hyperthyroidism and ophthalmopathy.

This specimen consisted of peripheral blood mononuclear cells (PBMCs), obtained at new diagnosis, from a patient treated with antithyroid drugs. These receptors were collected from a middle-aged woman with Graves disease. The CDR3 runs from the conserved cysteine through the conserved F or W. The D gene is left open where the match is weak. Clone sizes are given selectively: once, few, many, or a class where the clone is expanded.

d_call,v_call,j_call,clone_size,cdr3_nt,cdr3_aa
-,TRBV2,TRBJ1-6,many,TGTGCCAGCAGGGAGGTGACACAAAGTAGTTCACCCCTCCACTTT,CASREVTQSSSPLHF
TRBD1,TRBV6-2/TRBV6-3,TRBJ2-1,-,TGTGCCAGCAGTAACGGACAGGGGGTATACAATGAGCAGTTCTTC,CASSNGQGVYNEQFF
-,TRBV7-9,TRBJ2-3,-,TGTGCCAGCAGCGGAGGTGGCAGTAGCACAGATACGCAGTATTTT,CASSGGGSSTDTQYF
TRBD2,TRBV20-1,TRBJ2-7,many,TGCAGTGCTAGAGTCTGGACTAGCGGGAGGGCCTCCGAGCAGTACTTC,CSARVWTSGRASEQYF
TRBD1,TRBV12-3/TRBV12-4,TRBJ1-4,many,TGTGCCAGCAGGAGACAGGGTGGGCTGGATGAAAAACTGTTTTTT,CASRRQGGLDEKLFF
-,TRBV6-2/TRBV6-3,TRBJ2-1,few,TGTGCCAGCAGTTACTCGATCTTTTCCGGCGGGACATACTTCTACAATGAGCAGTTCTTC,CASSYSIFSGGTYFYNEQFF
-,TRBV27,TRBJ2-7,many,TGTGCCAGCAGTTCCAACATGCGCGAGCAGTACTTC,CASSSNMREQYF
-,TRBV4-1,TRBJ2-3,few,TGCGCCAGCAGCCAAGCCGGGACGGCAGATACGCAGTATTTT,CASSQAGTADTQYF
TRBD2,TRBV7-2,TRBJ2-7,many,TGTGCCAGCACCGTTAGCGGGACATCCTACGAGCAGTACTTC,CASTVSGTSYEQYF
-,TRBV11-2,TRBJ2-7,many,TGTGCCAGCAGCGCATTCGTGGGGGGCGAGCAGTACTTC,CASSAFVGGEQYF
TRBD1,TRBV7-9,TRBJ2-1,many,TGTGCCAGCAGCCGACAGGGGGTATACAATGAGCAGTTCTTC,CASSRQGVYNEQFF
-,TRBV2,TRBJ1-2,medium-sized,TGTGCCAGCAGTGAAGGACCCCAGGGGTCCAATGGCTACACCTTC,CASSEGPQGSNGYTF
-,TRBV7-2,TRBJ2-1,many,TGTGCCAGCAGCTTAGATATGGCGGGGACGTACAATGAGCAGTTCTTC,CASSLDMAGTYNEQFF
-,TRBV5-1,TRBJ1-6,many,TGTGCCAGCAGCTTTACCCGACAGAGAGGGAATTCACCCCTCCACTTT,CASSFTRQRGNSPLHF
-,TRBV5-1,TRBJ2-1,many,TGCGCCAGCAGCCTGGGGACATCTTCCAATGAGCAGTTCTTC,CASSLGTSSNEQFF
TRBD1,TRBV7-9,TRBJ2-3,many,TGTGCCAGCAGCAATGGACAGGGGCTCACAGATACGCAGTATTTT,CASSNGQGLTDTQYF
TRBD1,TRBV28,TRBJ2-7,many,TGTGCCAGCAGTCCCGGGACAGGGTCCTACGAGCAGTACTTC,CASSPGTGSYEQYF
-,TRBV12-3/TRBV12-4,TRBJ2-7,many,TGTGCCAGCAGTACCGGGACAACCGAGCAGTACTTC,CASSTGTTEQYF
TRBD2,TRBV27,TRBJ2-1,few,TGTGCCAGCAGTCCTACCGGGACTAGCGGGCAGTACTACAATGAGCAGTTCTTC,CASSPTGTSGQYYNEQFF
-,TRBV2,TRBJ2-6,few,TGTGCCACCCGTATTAGGACTACTGGGGCCAACGTCCTGACTTTC,CATRIRTTGANVLTF
-,TRBV12-3/TRBV12-4,TRBJ2-1,many,TGTGCCAGTCTAGCGGACAGGAACGATGAGCAGTTCTTC,CASLADRNDEQFF
-,TRBV6-1,TRBJ1-2,many,TGTGCCAGCACCGTCGGGGGCGCAAACTATGGCTACACCTTC,CASTVGGANYGYTF
-,TRBV6-5,TRBJ2-3,many,TGTGCCAGCAGTTACTGGAGGACAGATACGCAGTATTTT,CASSYWRTDTQYF
-,TRBV2,TRBJ2-2,many,TGTGCCAGCAGCGGACAGTTGACCGGGGAGCTGTTTTTT,CASSGQLTGELFF
-,TRBV4-2,TRBJ1-4,few,TGTGCCAGCAGCCAAGTGGCAGGGGATAATGAAAAACTGTTTTTT,CASSQVAGDNEKLFF
-,TRBV20-1,TRBJ1-1,many,TGCAGTGCTAGTCGTGGACTGACTGAAGCTTTCTTT,CSASRGLTEAFF
TRBD1,TRBV12-3/TRBV12-4,TRBJ2-2,many,TGTGCCAGCAGTTCAACAGGGGGCGCGGACACCGGGGAGCTGTTTTTT,CASSSTGGADTGELFF
TRBD1,TRBV11-1,TRBJ1-1,-,TGTGCCAGCAGCTTAGGAGGAGGGGGCTTTACTGAAGCTTTCTTT,CASSLGGGGFTEAFF
TRBD2,TRBV12-3/TRBV12-4,TRBJ2-1,many,TGTGCCAGCAAACCGACTAGCTGGAATGAGCAGTTCTTC,CASKPTSWNEQFF
-,TRBV19,TRBJ1-2,many,TGTGCCAGTAGTGAGGGACTGCGGGGTTACTATGGCTACACCTTC,CASSEGLRGYYGYTF
-,TRBV3-1,TRBJ2-7,-,TGTGCCAGCAGCCAAGGGGGTCAAAGCTCCTACGAGCAGTACTTC,CASSQGGQSSYEQYF
-,TRBV19,TRBJ1-3,many,TGTGCCAGTAGTATGTCAGCCTCTGGAAACACCATATATTTT,CASSMSASGNTIYF
TRBD1,TRBV7-2,TRBJ2-1,many,TGTGCCAGCAGCCCCCGGCGGGACAGGGTTAATGAGCAGTTCTTC,CASSPRRDRVNEQFF
-,TRBV6-1,TRBJ1-5,many,TGTGCCTCCAGTGCACCTGGAGGCAATCAGCCCCAGCATTTT,CASSAPGGNQPQHF
-,TRBV7-3,TRBJ1-2,-,TGTGCCAGCAGCTTAACTGGGGGAAAGAGTGGCTACACCTTC,CASSLTGGKSGYTF
-,TRBV11-2,TRBJ2-3,many,TGTGCCAGCAGCTTAGGCGCCGGGACACTCACAGATACGCAGTATTTT,CASSLGAGTLTDTQYF
-,TRBV2,TRBJ2-3,many,TGTGCCAGCAGTGATTATCACACAGATACGCAGTATTTT,CASSDYHTDTQYF
TRBD1,TRBV5-1,TRBJ2-7,many,TGTGCCAGCAGCCCGGACAGGTTCTACGAGCAGTACTTC,CASSPDRFYEQYF
TRBD2,TRBV7-9,TRBJ2-1,few,TGTGCCAGCAGCTTAGGGACAGCGGGAGAGGGCTATGATGAGCAGTTCTTC,CASSLGTAGEGYDEQFF
-,TRBV6-5,TRBJ2-1,-,TGTGCCAGCAGTTACTTGGCGGAGCCTCAGTTCTTC,CASSYLAEPQFF
-,TRBV14,TRBJ1-1,many,TGTGCCAGCAGCATTATACAGGGTGGTGAAGCTTTCTTT,CASSIIQGGEAFF
TRBD2,TRBV10-3,TRBJ2-7,many,TGTGCCATCAGTGAAACAGCGGGGGACTCCTACGAGCAGTACTTC,CAISETAGDSYEQYF
TRBD2,TRBV11-2,TRBJ2-3,many,TGTGCCAGCAGCCCGCTAGCGGGAGCCGAAGATACGCAGTATTTT,CASSPLAGAEDTQYF
-,TRBV24-1,TRBJ2-7,-,TGTGCCACCAGTGATTTGCCCTGGGGTGAGGGGCAGTACTTC,CATSDLPWGEGQYF
TRBD1,TRBV19,TRBJ2-2,many,TGTGCCAGCCGCGGGACAGGGAACACCGGGGAGCTGTTTTTT,CASRGTGNTGELFF
TRBD1,TRBV28,TRBJ1-1,-,TGTGCCAGCAGTTTTAACAGGGGATGGGGCGTAGCTTTCTTT,CASSFNRGWGVAFF
-,TRBV19,TRBJ1-1,few,TGTGCCAGTAGTATAGGTCCCCAGGGGAGAGGGGGAGCTTTCTTT,CASSIGPQGRGGAFF
-,TRBV7-9,TRBJ1-4,-,TGTGCCAGCAGCTTCAACAGTAGATACCCAACTAATGAAAAACTGTTTTTT,CASSFNSRYPTNEKLFF
-,TRBV7-3,TRBJ2-2,many,TGTGCCAGCAGCCGAACTTCTCAGAACACCGGGGAGCTGTTTTTT,CASSRTSQNTGELFF
-,TRBV6-5,TRBJ1-5,many,TGTGCCAGCAGTTACTCCAGGGATCAGCCCCAGCATTTT,CASSYSRDQPQHF
TRBD2,TRBV6-1,TRBJ2-1,once,TGTGCCAGCAGTCCTAGCGGGAGTTCCTACGATGAGCAGTTCTTC,CASSPSGSSYDEQFF
-,TRBV28,TRBJ1-2,many,TGTGCCAGCACATATGCAGAGGGCTACACCTTC,CASTYAEGYTF
-,TRBV27,TRBJ2-1,-,TGTGCCAGCAGTTTATGGGGGTATGAGCAGTTCTTC,CASSLWGYEQFF
-,TRBV5-1,TRBJ2-1,many,TGCGCCAGCAGCTTCGTGTCGGGATCCTACAATGAGCAGTTCTTC,CASSFVSGSYNEQFF
-,TRBV30,TRBJ2-2,-,TGTGCCTGGGGCTACAGGGGCGGGAGAACCGGGGAGCTGTTTTTT,CAWGYRGGRTGELFF